Below, one TCR beta chain is given with its context. This sample's TCRbeta library carried unique molecular identifier barcodes. One entry per CDR3 protein results from TCRdb running MiXCR on the PCR reads. The sample has roughly 300,000 distinct CDR3 sequences, 9.9% seen once. This record comes from a study of T-cell reconstitution after alpha-beta-depleted transplantation in children. Germline V lookup: CDR1 LNHNV, CDR2 YYDKDF (reference sequence). CDR3 size: 13 residues. V shed 2 bases, J shed 5 bases, and the junction held 1 base outside the gene matches. Material: PBMCs from the stem cell graft donor, obtained from the stem cell graft. The TCR originated in a human donor who donated a stem cell graft to a child with SCID. The chain recombines TRBV15 with TRBJ2-5; 8 bases agree with TRBD1. CDR3 DNA: TGTGCCACCAGCAGAAACAGGGGGGAGACCCAGTACTTC. It yields the protein CATSRNRGETQYF.